This TCR beta chain comes out of a study of cytomegalovirus exposure and HLA in healthy donors. Trimming took 6 bases from V and 3 from J; bases not matched to a gene: 13. The CDR3 has 16 residues. Germline V lookup: CDR1 SGHTA, CDR2 FQGNSA. On this clone: Its specificity is unknown.

Study-level points and caveats: Differences between HLA loci emerged in a later analysis of TCR association rates, with DRB1 most and HLA-C fewest. Cytomegalovirus-associated TCR beta chains were listed, numbering 150 to 200.

The PCR had 60 Vbeta and 13 Jbeta primers. Sequencing was performed with immunoSEQ multiplex PCR; in TCRdb, only in-frame clones are kept and a portion is missing. The repertoire has tens of thousands of clones, 75% to 80% of them found once; the top ten carry under 5.5%. The chain links TRBV7-2 to TRBJ2-7; 8 bases line up with TRBD2. The receptor comes from a woman aged 40 to 50 in good health and CMV-seropositive. Material for sequencing was PBMCs. CDR3 nucleotide sequence: TGTGCCAGCAGAAAAAGCGGGAGAAAGTCCCACTACGAGCAGTACTTC. It is translated as CASRKSGRKSHYEQYF.